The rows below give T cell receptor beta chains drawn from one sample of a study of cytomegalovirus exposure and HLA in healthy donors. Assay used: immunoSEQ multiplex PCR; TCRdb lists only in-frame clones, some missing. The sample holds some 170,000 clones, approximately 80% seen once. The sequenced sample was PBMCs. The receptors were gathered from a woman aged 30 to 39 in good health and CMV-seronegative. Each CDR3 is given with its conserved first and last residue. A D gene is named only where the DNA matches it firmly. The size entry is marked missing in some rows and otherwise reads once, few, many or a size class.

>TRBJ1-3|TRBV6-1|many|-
CASSEHSVGSGNTIYF
TGTGCCAGCAGTGAACACAGTGTGGGCTCTGGAAACACCATATATTTT
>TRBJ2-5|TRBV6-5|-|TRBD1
CASRQGVEEETQYF
TGTGCCAGCAGACAGGGGGTAGAGGAAGAGACCCAGTACTTC
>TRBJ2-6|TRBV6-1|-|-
CASSEQGRVSGANVLTF
TGTGCCAGCAGTGAACAGGGTAGGGTCTCTGGGGCCAACGTCCTGACTTTC
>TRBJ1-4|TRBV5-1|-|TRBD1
CASSLQGPNEKLFF
TGCGCCAGCAGCTTACAGGGGCCAAATGAAAAACTGTTTTTT
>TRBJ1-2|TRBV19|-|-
CASSATTRGAFYGYTF
TGTGCCAGCTCAGCCACAACCAGGGGTGCCTTCTATGGCTACACCTTC
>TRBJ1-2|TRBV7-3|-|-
CASSSGSDGGINYGYTF
TGTGCCAGCAGCTCGGGGTCAGATGGCGGAATAAACTATGGCTACACCTTC
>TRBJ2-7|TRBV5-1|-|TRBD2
CASSLRPLGLAGVASYEQYF
TGCGCCAGCAGCTTGAGGCCCCTCGGACTAGCGGGAGTCGCCTCCTACGAGCAGTACTTC
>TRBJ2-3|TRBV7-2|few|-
CASSLSGRSTDTQYF
TGTGCCAGCAGCTTAAGTGGGAGAAGCACAGATACGCAGTATTTT
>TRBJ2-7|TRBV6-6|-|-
CASSYSVTGDYEQYF
TGTGCCAGCAGTTACTCTGTGACAGGAGACTACGAGCAGTACTTC
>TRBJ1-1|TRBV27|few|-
CASSWLGGMNTEAFF
TGTGCCAGCAGTTGGCTGGGGGGAATGAACACTGAAGCTTTCTTT
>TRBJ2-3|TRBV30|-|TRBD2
CAWRGTSGVSTDTQYF
TGTGCCTGGAGGGGGACTAGCGGGGTTAGCACAGATACGCAGTATTTT
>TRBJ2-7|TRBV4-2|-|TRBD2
CASSRRSGVRDEQYF
TGTGCCAGCAGCCGACGTAGCGGGGTCCGGGACGAGCAGTACTTC
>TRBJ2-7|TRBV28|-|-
CASSLRYSSYEQYF
TGTGCCAGCAGCCTTCGCTACAGCTCCTACGAGCAGTACTTC
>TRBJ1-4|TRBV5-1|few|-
CASSLGLALGEKLFF
TGCGCCAGCAGCTTGGGGTTAGCCCTAGGTGAAAAACTGTTTTTT
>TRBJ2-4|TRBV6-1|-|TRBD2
CASSEAGGGNIQYF
TGTGCCAGCAGTGAAGCTGGGGGGGGAAACATTCAGTACTTC
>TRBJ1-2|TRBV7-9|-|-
CSSSLASGGYTF
TGTTCCAGCAGCTTAGCGAGCGGGGGCTACACCTTC
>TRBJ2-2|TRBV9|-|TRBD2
CASSVAGSGTTGELFF
TGTGCCAGCAGCGTAGCCGGTAGCGGGACCACCGGGGAGCTGTTTTTT
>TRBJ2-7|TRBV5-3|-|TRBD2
CARSRLAGEDEQYF
TGTGCCAGAAGCCGACTAGCGGGAGAAGACGAGCAGTACTTC
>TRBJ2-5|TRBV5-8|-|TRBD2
CASSGGTSGSETQYF
TGTGCCAGCAGCGGCGGGACTAGCGGGAGTGAGACCCAGTACTTC
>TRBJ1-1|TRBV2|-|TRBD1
CASSAQGGTEAFF
TGTGCCAGCAGCGCACAGGGGGGCACTGAAGCTTTCTTT
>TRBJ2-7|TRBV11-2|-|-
CASSLLTGLTVYEQYF
TGTGCCAGCAGCTTATTAACAGGCTTAACCGTCTACGAGCAGTACTTC
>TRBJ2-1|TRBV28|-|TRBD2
CASVPTSAKYNEQFF
TGTGCCAGCGTTCCGACTAGCGCGAAATACAATGAGCAGTTCTTC
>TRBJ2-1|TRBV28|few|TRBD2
CASSFELADYNEQFF
TGTGCCAGCAGTTTCGAACTAGCGGATTACAATGAGCAGTTCTTC
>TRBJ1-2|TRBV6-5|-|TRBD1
CASRSTGAGYGYTF
TGTGCCAGCAGATCGACAGGGGCAGGCTATGGCTACACCTTC
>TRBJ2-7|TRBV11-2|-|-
CASSLSRMSYEQYF
TGTGCCAGCAGCTTAAGCAGGATGAGTTACGAGCAGTACTTC
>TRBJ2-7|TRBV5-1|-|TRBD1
CASNLNGQGADEQYF
TGCGCCAGCAACCTAAACGGACAGGGGGCCGACGAGCAGTACTTC
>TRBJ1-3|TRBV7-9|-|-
CASSHRQGPSGNTIYF
TGTGCCAGCAGCCACAGGCAGGGCCCCTCTGGAAACACCATATATTTT
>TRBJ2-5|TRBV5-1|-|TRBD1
CASSWTGMDQETQYF
TGCGCCAGCAGCTGGACAGGGATGGACCAAGAGACCCAGTACTTC
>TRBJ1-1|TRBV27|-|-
CASRRVNTEAFF
TGTGCCAGCAGGAGGGTCAACACTGAAGCTTTCTTT
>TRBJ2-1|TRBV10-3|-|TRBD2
CAISVTGTSREQFF
TGTGCCATCAGTGTAACTGGGACTAGCCGTGAGCAGTTCTTC
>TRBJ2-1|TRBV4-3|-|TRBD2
CASSQVLAGMNEQFF
TGCGCCAGCAGCCAAGTCCTAGCGGGAATGAATGAGCAGTTCTTC
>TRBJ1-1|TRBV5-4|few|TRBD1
CASSSLGGSTEAFF
TGTGCCAGCAGCTCCCTAGGGGGCAGCACTGAAGCTTTCTTT
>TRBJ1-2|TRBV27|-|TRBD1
CASSPGTGESFIYGYTF
TGTGCCAGCAGTCCCGGGACAGGGGAAAGCTTCATCTATGGCTACACCTTC
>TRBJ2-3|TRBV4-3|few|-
CASSQVGIPDTQYF
TGCGCCAGCAGCCAGGTCGGGATCCCAGATACGCAGTATTTT
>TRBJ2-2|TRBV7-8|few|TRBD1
CASSLERARGPGELFF
TGTGCCAGCAGCTTAGAGCGAGCCAGGGGGCCCGGGGAGCTGTTTTTT
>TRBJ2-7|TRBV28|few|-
CASFPRGPYEQYF
TGTGCCAGCTTCCCCAGAGGCCCCTACGAGCAGTACTTC
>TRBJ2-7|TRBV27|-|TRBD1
CASSLFGTGGNEQYF
TGTGCCAGCAGTTTATTCGGGACAGGGGGTAACGAGCAGTACTTC
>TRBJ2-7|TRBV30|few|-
CAWSVSAYEQYF
TGTGCCTGGAGTGTCTCGGCCTACGAGCAGTACTTC
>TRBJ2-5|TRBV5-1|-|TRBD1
CASSLEPPGQGQETQYF
TGCGCCAGCAGCTTGGAACCCCCGGGACAGGGTCAAGAGACCCAGTACTTC
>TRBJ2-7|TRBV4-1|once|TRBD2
CASSLGGTSIEQYF
TGCGCCAGCAGCCTTGGTGGGACTAGCATCGAGCAGTACTTC
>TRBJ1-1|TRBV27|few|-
CASSPRTVTNTEAFF
TGTGCCAGCAGTCCACGGACAGTTACGAACACTGAAGCTTTCTTT
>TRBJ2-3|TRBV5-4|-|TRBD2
CASSLWGGSDTQYF
TGTGCCAGCAGCTTGTGGGGGGGATCAGATACGCAGTATTTT
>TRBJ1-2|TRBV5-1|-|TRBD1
CASSSRQGIGYTF
TGCGCCAGCAGCTCCCGACAGGGAATCGGCTACACCTTC
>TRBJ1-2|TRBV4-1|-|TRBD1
CASSVLAGTGDGYTF
TGCGCCAGCAGCGTTCTGGCCGGGACAGGGGATGGCTACACCTTC
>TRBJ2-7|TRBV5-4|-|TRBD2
CASSLAGGPHEQYF
TGTGCCAGCAGCTTGGCGGGAGGGCCCCACGAGCAGTACTTC
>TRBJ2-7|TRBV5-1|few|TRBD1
CASSSSTGTGVSYEQYF
TGCGCCAGCAGCTCCTCAACCGGGACAGGGGTCTCCTACGAGCAGTACTTC
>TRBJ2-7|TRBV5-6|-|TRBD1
CASSLAGTGIIWEQYF
TGTGCCAGCAGCTTGGCCGGGACAGGGATCATCTGGGAGCAGTACTTC
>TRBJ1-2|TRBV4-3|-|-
CASSQEPGSYGYTF
TGCGCCAGCAGCCAAGAACCGGGATCCTATGGCTACACCTTC